Listed here is a single T cell receptor beta chain. Its specificity is not known. This sample was taken from a study of cytomegalovirus exposure and HLA in healthy donors. Points from the study as a whole: Rare TCR sequences dominated, though some public TCRs recurred in many donors. The tendency of first-cohort TCR clusters to co-occur in the 110 or so validation repertoires emerged from a later analysis. Cytomegalovirus-associated TCR beta chains were listed, numbering some 150.

The CDR3 totals 14 residues. The donors were part of the approximately 120-subject validation cohort, which stood apart from the roughly 700-subject first cohort. The method was immunoSEQ multiplex PCR; TCRdb's version includes in-frame clones alone and lacks a portion of them. The sample includes about 64,000 clones, more than 85% of them seen just once. This receptor was identified in a young woman in good health and CMV-seronegative. The chain uses TRBV7-5 and TRBJ2-7; TRBD2, as called in the table, went unchecked against the DNA. TRBV7-5 is a known pseudogene. Input material: PBMCs. The CDR3 spells CVRSLGSGSTEQYF. In nucleotides, the CDR3 is TGTGTCAGAAGCTTAGGTAGCGGGAGTACCGAGCAGTACTTC.